This note documents a single T cell receptor (beta chain) sequence. The CDR3 goes on 3 residues after the read ends, and that part is filled in from the germline J gene. Data came from immunoSEQ multiplex PCR; TCRdb stores just in-frame clones and leaves some out. The sample totals roughly 40,000 clones. CDR3 length: 14 residues. Germline V gene sequence: CDR1 LNHNV, CDR2 YYDKDF (reference sequence). J gave up 3 bases and V 8 bases, and 7 bases lay outside the gene matches. This record belongs to a study of T cells in women clearing cervical HPV infection. Turning to the study itself: Women with histologically confirmed HPV16-related CIN3 or worse, 2 with invasive cancer, served as cases. Blood came at first lesion visit for cases, post-clearance for controls.

All participants had a single incident cervical HPV16 infection, and prevalent HPV16 infections were excluded. The specimen was blood buffy coat. The chain has TRBV15 and TRBJ2-1; 7 positions match TRBD2. This clonotype was sampled from a woman aged 18-70 years with a cervical HPV16 infection that either progressed to CIN3+ or cleared (not recorded which). CDR3 in amino acids: CATRGESGYNEQFF. The sequenced CDR3 bases are TGTGCCACCCGGGGGGAATCGGGCTACAATGAG. Full variable domain (missing parts from reference TRBV15 and TRBJ2-1): DAMVIQNPRYQVTQFGKPVTLSCSQTLNHNVMYWYQQKSSQAPKLLFHYYDKDFNNEADTPDNFQSRRPNTSFCFLDIRSPGLGDTAMYLCATRGESGYNEQFFGPGTRLTVL.